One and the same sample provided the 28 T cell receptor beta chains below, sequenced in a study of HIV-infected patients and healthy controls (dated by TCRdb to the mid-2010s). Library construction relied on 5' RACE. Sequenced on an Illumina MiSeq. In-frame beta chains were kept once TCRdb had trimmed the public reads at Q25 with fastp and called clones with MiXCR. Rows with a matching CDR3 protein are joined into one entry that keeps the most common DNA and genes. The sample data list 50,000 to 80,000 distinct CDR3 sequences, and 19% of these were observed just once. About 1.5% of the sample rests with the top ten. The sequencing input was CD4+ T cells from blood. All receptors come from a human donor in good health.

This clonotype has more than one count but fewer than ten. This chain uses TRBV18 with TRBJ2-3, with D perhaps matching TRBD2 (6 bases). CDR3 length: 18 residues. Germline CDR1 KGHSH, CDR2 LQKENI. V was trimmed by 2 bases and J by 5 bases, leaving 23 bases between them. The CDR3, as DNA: TGTGCCAGCTCACCAACGCGGGGAGAACCGGGAATGGAAGATACGCAGTATTTT. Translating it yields CASSPTRGEPGMEDTQYF.

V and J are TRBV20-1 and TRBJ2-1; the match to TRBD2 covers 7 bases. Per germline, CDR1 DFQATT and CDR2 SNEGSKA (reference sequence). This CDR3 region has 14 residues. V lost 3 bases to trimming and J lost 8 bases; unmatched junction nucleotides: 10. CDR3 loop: CSAREGGSIHEQFF. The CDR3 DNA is TGCAGTGCTAGGGAAGGCGGGAGCATCCATGAGCAGTTCTTC.

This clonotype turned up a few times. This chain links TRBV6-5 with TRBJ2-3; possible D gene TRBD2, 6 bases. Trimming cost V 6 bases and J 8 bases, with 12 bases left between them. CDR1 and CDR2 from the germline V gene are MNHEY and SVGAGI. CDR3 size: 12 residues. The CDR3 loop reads CASRDRGGTQYF. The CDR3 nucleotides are TGTGCCAGCAGAGACCGGGGAGGTACGCAGTATTTT.

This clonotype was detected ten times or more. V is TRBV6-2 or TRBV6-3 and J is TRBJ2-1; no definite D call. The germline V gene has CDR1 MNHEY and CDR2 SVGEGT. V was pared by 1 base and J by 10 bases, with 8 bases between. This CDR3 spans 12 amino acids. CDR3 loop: CASSYLAREQFF. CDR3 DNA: TGTGCCAGCAGTTACTTGGCGAGGGAGCAGTTCTTC.

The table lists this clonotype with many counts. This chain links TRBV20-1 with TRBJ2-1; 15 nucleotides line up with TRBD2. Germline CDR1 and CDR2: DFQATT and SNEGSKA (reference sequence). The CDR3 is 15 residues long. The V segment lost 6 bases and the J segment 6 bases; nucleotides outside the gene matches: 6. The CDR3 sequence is CSAAGLAGGFNEQFF. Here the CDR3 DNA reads TGCAGTGCCGCCGGACTAGCGGGAGGGTTCAATGAGCAGTTCTTC.

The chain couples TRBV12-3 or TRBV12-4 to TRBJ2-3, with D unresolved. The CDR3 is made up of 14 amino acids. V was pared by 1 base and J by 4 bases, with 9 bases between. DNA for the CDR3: TGTGCCAGCAGTTTAGGACTTTTCCCAGATACGCAGTATTTT. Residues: CASSLGLFPDTQYF.

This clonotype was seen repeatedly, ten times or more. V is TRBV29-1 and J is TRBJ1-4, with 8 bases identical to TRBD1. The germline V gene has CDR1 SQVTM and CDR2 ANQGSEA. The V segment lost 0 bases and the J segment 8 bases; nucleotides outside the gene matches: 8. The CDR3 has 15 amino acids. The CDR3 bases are TGCAGCGTTGAAGATCAACGGACAGGGTGGGAAAAACTGTTTTTT. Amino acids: CSVEDQRTGWEKLFF.

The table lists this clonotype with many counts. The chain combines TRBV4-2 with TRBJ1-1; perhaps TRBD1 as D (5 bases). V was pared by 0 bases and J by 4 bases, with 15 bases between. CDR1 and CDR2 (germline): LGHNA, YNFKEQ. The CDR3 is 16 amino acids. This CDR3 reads CASSQDLRGSVTEAFF. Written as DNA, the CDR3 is TGTGCCAGCAGCCAAGATCTTAGGGGCTCGGTCACTGAAGCTTTCTTT.

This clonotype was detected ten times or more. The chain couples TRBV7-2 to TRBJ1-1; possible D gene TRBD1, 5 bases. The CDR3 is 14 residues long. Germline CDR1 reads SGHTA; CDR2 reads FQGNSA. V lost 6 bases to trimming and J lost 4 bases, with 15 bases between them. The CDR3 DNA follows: TGTGCCAGCAGACCTGGACAAAGGGGCACTGAAGCTTTCTTT. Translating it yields CASRPGQRGTEAFF.

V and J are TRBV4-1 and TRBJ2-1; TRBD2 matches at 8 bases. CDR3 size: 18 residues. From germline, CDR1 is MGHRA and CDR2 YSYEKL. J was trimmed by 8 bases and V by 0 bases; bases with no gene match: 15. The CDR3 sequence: CASSQEPPGGLFSYEQFF. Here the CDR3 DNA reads TGCGCCAGCAGCCAAGAACCGCCGGGAGGGCTCTTTTCGTATGAGCAGTTCTTC.

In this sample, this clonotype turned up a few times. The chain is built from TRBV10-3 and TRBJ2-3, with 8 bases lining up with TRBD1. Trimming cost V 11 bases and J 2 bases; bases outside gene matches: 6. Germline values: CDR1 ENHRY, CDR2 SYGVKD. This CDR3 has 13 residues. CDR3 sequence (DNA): TGTGCCTCACGGACAGGGCCCACAGATACGCAGTATTTT. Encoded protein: CASRTGPTDTQYF.

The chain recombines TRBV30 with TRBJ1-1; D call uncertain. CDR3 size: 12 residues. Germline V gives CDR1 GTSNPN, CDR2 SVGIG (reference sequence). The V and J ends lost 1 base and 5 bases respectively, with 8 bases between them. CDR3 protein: CAWSGSRTEAFF. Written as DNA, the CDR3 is TGTGCCTGGAGTGGCTCCAGAACTGAAGCTTTCTTT.

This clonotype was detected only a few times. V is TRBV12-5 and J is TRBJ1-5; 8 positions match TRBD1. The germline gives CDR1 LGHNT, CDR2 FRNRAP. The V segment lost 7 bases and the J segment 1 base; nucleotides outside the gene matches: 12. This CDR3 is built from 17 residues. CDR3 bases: TGTGCTAGTGTCCGAGCGGCAGGGGGCAGGAGCAATCAGCCCCAGCATTTT. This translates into CASVRAAGGRSNQPQHF.

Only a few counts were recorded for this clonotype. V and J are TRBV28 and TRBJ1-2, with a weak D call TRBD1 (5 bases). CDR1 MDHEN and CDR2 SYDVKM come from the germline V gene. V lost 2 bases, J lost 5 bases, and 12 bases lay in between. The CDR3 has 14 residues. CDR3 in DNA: TGTGCCAGCAGTTTAAGTTTACGGGGGTATGGCTACACCTTC. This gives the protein CASSLSLRGYGYTF.

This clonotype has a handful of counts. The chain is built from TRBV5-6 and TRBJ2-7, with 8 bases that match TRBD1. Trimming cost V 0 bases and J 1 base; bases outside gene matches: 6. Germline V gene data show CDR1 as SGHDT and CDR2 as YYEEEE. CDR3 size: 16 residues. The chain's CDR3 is CASSLAGRGQSYEQYF. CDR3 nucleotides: TGTGCCAGCAGCTTGGCCGGCAGGGGGCAGTCCTACGAGCAGTACTTC. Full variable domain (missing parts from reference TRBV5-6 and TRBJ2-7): DAGVTQSPTHLIKTRGQQVTLRCSPKSGHDTVSWYQQALGQGPQFIFQYYEEEERQRGNFPDRFSGHQFPNYSSELNVNALLLGDSALYLCASSLAGRGQSYEQYFGPGTRLTVT.

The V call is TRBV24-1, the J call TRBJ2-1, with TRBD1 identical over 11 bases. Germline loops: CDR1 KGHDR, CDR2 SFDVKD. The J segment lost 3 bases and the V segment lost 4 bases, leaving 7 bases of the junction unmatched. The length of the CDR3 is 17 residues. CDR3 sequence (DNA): TGTGCCACCAGTGACTCTTCCGGGACAGGGGGCTACAATGAGCAGTTCTTC. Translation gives CATSDSSGTGGYNEQFF.

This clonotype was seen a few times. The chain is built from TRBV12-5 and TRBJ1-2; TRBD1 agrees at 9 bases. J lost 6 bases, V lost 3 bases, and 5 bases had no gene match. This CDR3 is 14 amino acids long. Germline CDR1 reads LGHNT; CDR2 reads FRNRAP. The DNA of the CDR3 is TGTGCTAGTGGTTTTGTGGGACAGGGTCATGGCTACACCTTC. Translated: CASGFVGQGHGYTF.

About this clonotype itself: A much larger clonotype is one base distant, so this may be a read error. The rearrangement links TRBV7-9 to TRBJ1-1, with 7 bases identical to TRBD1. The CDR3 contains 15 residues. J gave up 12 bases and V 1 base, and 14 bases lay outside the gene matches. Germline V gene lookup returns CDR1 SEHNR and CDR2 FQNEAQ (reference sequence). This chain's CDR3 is CASSLGGVGGTATFF. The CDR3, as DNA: TGTGCCAGCAGCTTAGGGGGAGTAGGGGGCACCGCGACTTTCTTT.

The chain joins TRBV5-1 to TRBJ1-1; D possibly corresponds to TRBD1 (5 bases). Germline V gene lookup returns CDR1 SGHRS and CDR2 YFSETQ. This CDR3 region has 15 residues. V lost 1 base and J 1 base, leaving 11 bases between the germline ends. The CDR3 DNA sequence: TGCGCCAGCAGCTTGAGGGGACCCTGGAACACTGAAGCTTTCTTT. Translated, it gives CASSLRGPWNTEAFF.

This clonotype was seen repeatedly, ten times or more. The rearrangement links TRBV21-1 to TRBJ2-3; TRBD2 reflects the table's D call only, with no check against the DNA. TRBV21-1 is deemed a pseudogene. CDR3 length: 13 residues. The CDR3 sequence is CASSKAGLLTQYF. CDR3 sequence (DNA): TGTGCCAGCAGCAAAGCAGGACTCCTTACGCAGTATTTT.

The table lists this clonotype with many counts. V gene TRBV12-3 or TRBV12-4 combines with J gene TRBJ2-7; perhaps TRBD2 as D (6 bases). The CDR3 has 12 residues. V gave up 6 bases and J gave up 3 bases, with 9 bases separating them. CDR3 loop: CASSRRDYEQYF. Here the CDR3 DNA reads TGTGCCAGCAGCCGGAGGGACTACGAGCAGTACTTC.

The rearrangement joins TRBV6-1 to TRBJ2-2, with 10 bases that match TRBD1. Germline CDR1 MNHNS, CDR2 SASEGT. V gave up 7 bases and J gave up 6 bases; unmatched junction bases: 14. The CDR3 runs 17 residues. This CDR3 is CASIPKLGTGAAGELFF. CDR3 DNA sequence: TGTGCCAGCATCCCCAAATTGGGGACAGGGGCGGCCGGGGAGCTGTTTTTT.

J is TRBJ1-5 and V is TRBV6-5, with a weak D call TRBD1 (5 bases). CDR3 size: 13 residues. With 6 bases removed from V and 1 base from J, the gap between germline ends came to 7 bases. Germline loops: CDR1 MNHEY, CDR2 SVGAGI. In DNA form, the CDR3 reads TGTGCCAGCAGCAGGGAAAGCAATCAGCCCCAGCATTTT. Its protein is CASSRESNQPQHF.

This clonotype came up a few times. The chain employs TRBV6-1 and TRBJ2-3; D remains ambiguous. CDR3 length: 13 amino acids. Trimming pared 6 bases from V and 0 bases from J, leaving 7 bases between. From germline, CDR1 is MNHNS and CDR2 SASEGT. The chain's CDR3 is CASRLGSTDTQYF. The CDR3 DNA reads TGTGCCAGCAGGCTAGGGAGCACAGATACGCAGTATTTT.

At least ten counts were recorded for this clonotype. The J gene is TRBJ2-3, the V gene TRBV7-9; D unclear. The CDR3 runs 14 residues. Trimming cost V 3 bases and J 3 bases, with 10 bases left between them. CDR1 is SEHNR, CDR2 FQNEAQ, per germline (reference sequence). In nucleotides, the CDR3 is TGTGCCAGCAGCTTCCCCCTACCGACAGATACGCAGTATTTT. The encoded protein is CASSFPLPTDTQYF.

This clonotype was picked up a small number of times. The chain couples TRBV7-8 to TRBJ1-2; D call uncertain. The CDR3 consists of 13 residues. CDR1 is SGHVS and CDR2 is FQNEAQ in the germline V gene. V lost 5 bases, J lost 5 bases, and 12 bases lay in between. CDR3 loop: CASSLDKNYGYTF. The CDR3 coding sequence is TGTGCCAGCAGCCTAGACAAGAATTATGGCTACACCTTC.

CDR3 bases: TGTGCCAGCAGTTATAGTCGGGTTCAGCCCCAGCATTTT. It specifies CASSYSRVQPQHF. This rearrangement joins TRBV6-5 to TRBJ1-5; D is undetermined. With 3 bases removed from V and 6 bases from J, the gap between germline ends came to 9 bases. Per germline, CDR1 MNHEY and CDR2 SVGAGI. The CDR3 extends over 13 amino acids.

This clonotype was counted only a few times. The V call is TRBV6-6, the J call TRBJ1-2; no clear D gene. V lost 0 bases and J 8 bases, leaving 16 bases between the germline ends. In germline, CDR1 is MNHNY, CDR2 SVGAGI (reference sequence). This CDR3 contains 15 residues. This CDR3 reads CASSYSPQAPGGYTF. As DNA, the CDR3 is TGTGCCAGCAGTTACTCCCCCCAGGCCCCGGGAGGCTACACCTTC.